This T cell receptor beta chain is from a study of response to subunit inactivated influenza vaccine. TCRdb reanalysed the RT-PCR reads using MiXCR and keeps one entry per CDR3 protein. The table includes around 180,000 distinct CDR3 sequences, nearly 9.5% detected once. CDR1 and CDR2 from the germline V gene are SQVTM and ANQGSEA. The CDR3 runs to 13 residues. V shed 1 base and J shed 4 bases, with 9 bases lying between them. The chain is built from TRBV29-1 and TRBJ2-3, with D perhaps matching TRBD1 or TRBD2 (6 bases each). This clonotype was obtained from a man over 45 who received an inactivated influenza vaccine. The starting material was non-naive T cells sorted from PBMCs, obtained on the day of vaccination. In DNA form, the CDR3 reads TGCAGCGTTGAAGTGGGGGGCTCAGATACGCAGTATTTT. Protein: CSVEVGGSDTQYF.